This T cell receptor (beta chain) derives from a study of T cell changes during pregnancy in multiple sclerosis. Generated by immunoSEQ multiplex PCR, the TCRdb table keeps only in-frame clones and is missing some. The sample lists approximately 80,000 clones, about 95% occurring once. Trimming cost V 6 bases and J 5 bases; bases outside gene matches: 0. The germline V gene encodes CDR1 MNHNY and CDR2 SVGAGI (reference sequence). The CDR3 covers 13 residues. The sample was peripheral blood, taken in the third trimester of pregnancy. The sequence was obtained from a female donor with multiple sclerosis, enrolled in a pregnancy study. The chain uses TRBV6-6 and TRBJ2-2; 10 bases agree with TRBD2. The CDR3 DNA reads TGTGCCAGCAGAGCGGGGGGGACCGGGGAGCTGTTTTTT. Translated, it gives CASRAGGTGELFF.